What follows describes a single TCR beta chain. Its antigen has not been determined. Per-base qualities were not stored, and no clone one base away is much larger. The CDR3 spans 14 residues, from the cysteine through the phenylalanine. Only CDR3 DNA is held: 42 bases, read in frame from base 1. V has 5 bases trimmed and J has 4 bases trimmed; junction bases matching no gene number 6. CDR1 and CDR2, per the germline V gene, are SGHDT and YYEEEE. The cohort comprised fewer than 700 healthy bone marrow donors. Cohort members were all nominally healthy when sampled, although unrecorded immune exposures were likely present. The donor was CMV seropositive and belonged to the group of about 290 seropositive cohort members. A peripheral blood sample was provided by each donor, and peripheral blood mononuclear cells were used for TCR beta sequencing. The Qiagen DNeasy Blood Extraction Kit was used to extract genomic DNA from the blood cell samples.

This sample is drawn from a study of cytomegalovirus exposure and HLA in healthy donors (dated by TCRdb to 2017 to 2019). Background on the whole study: An earlier analysis of several hundred of the donors reported approximately 300 Gb of sequence data and 95 million to 120 million unique TCR beta sequences obtained from 150 million to 200 million T cells. Of the 398 genotyped donors, around 81% fell in the genetic ancestry cluster associated with self-reported Caucasian donors. All discovery cohort repertoires had been generated using a single sequencing platform. To predict cytomegalovirus infection status, the study combined high-throughput TCR immunosequencing, statistical association of individual TCRs with disease status, and machine learning. Five DR-DQ haplotypes were treated as single units for association and clustering because of strong linkage in the cohort. The later analysis used no new phenotypic data to find candidate immune exposures, relying instead on TCR beta sequences and their occurrence across donors. The aim of the study was to test whether cataloging public T cell receptors could identify signatures of past pathogen exposure. In a later genetic analysis, genome-wide SNP genotypes for about 65% of the roughly 700 donors were used, and that subset was treated as a discovery cohort. The study used immunosequencing to profile the T cell repertoires of approximately 640 subjects and linked those repertoires to cytomegalovirus serostatus. A separate validation cohort of 100 to 150 different subjects was used in addition to the roughly 700-subject first cohort. In a later analysis, previously published TCR beta repertoires from 550 to 750 donors were re-analyzed and high-resolution HLA genotyping was added so that TCR occurrence patterns could be studied. The number of typed donors differed by locus: roughly 620-640 for A, B, C, DRB1 and DQB1; some 500 for DQA1; fewer than 610 for DPA1; and some 450 for DPB1. About 310 gigabases of sequencing data and tens of millions of unique TCR sequences were included in an early release covering several hundred HLA-typed donors. Across some 400 genotyped donors of the cohort, an average of about 250,000 unique TCR beta nucleotide sequences per donor were sequenced, and roughly a sixth of those sequences were non-productive. To decide whether each TCR beta V gene segment behaved as functional or pseudogenic, an earlier analysis of some 600 of the donors relied on high-throughput TCR beta sequencing. Donor age, sex, ethnicity and CMV serostatus were compiled alongside the repertoire data. HLA typing included class I and class II loci at four-digit resolution. General findings and caveats noted by the study authors: A later analysis found that HLA-associated TCR beta chains were more clonally expanded and had lower generation probabilities than equally common non-associated chains. In a later analysis, the rate of TCR association differed among HLA loci, with DRB1 alleles having the most associated TCRs and HLA-C alleles having the fewest. Because counts were too low, roughly 17 rarely observed V segments, including chromosome 9 orphons, were left out of the earlier analysis of over 550 of the donors. The authors suggested that the approach could potentially be extended to other disease states and immunological phenotypes. In both the original and validation cohorts, the classifier was reported to diagnose cytomegalovirus status with high specificity and sensitivity. The study gave a list of 150 to 200 TCR beta chains associated with cytomegalovirus. Immune exposure information for the cohort was limited to CMV serostatus. Because HLA typing was missing for some donors at each locus, association tests included only the typed subset. In vitro tests confirmed that three of the cytomegalovirus-associated TCR beta chains recognize cytomegalovirus antigens. The 87-base-pair reads could not distinguish some IMGT-functional V segments, including TRBV6-2 and TRBV6-3, so those segments were excluded. In an earlier analysis of 587 of the donors, most TCR beta V segments appeared in productive rearrangements about 87% or about 30% of the time, broadly matching IMGT annotations. According to a later analysis, most CMV-associated TCR beta chains appeared to be HLA-restricted, and the HLA associations seemed to be driven largely by CMV exposure. Correlated functional status among segregating V segments might reflect linkage disequilibrium, but an unknown experimental factor could not be ruled out. Most TCR sequences were seen in very few donors, while some public TCRs were found in many individuals. A later genetic analysis associated a missense DCLRE1C variant with V-gene and J-gene trimming of TCR beta chains, and an independent cohort replicated the association. In a later analysis, several top co-occurrence clusters were reported to appear linked to parvovirus B19, influenza, CMV and Epstein-Barr virus. Specific HLA alleles were associated with 18,000 or so TCR beta sequences at a false discovery rate of 0.05 in a later analysis. Assigning TCR associations to individual alleles was difficult when HLA alleles, especially DR and DQ, strongly co-occurred. In this cohort, only TCR beta chains were sequenced, and detectable features were limited by the absence of alpha or paired-chain data. A further reported finding was that TCR beta sequences accurately predicted the HLA-A and HLA-B alleles for most subjects in the first cohort. Presence/absence analyses assumed roughly uniform sequencing depth across donors, an assumption that may not hold. A cluster of highly shared sequence variants was judged likely to be a technical artifact of the sequencing pipeline. In a later genetic analysis, fewer N-insertions in productive TCRs were reported among donors in an Asian-associated ancestry cluster than the 666-donor mean.

Library prep was done by the immunoSEQ multiplex PCR assay. The multiplex PCR relied on a mix of 60 forward primers for TCR Vbeta segments and 13 reverse primers for TCR Jbeta segments. The CDR3 region of rearranged TCR beta genes was amplified from genomic DNA with a multiplex PCR assay. The Illumina HiSeq System was used to sequence the amplified TCR beta libraries as 87-base-pair reads. From the authors' description of their analysis: A later analysis tallied roughly 76 million unique TCR beta chains across the roughly 610 repertoires, and approximately 12 million of those chains were shared by two or more donors. A nearest-neighbor algorithm error-corrected the raw reads and collapsed the reads into unique sequences, merging closely related sequences to remove PCR and sequencing errors. To assign V, D and J gene segments, CDR3 sequences were aligned to IMGT reference sequences. For a sequence to be retained, at least a six-nucleotide match to both a V gene segment and a J gene segment was required. Rearrangements were classified as productive when the CDR3 lacked stop codons and remained in frame with V and J, and all other rearrangements were classified as non-productive. CDR3 was defined according to IMGT convention as the region running from the second conserved V-encoded cysteine to the conserved J-encoded phenylalanine. The earlier analysis of 587 of the donors excluded any sequence lacking an unambiguous match to a single V gene segment. An earlier analysis of under 750 of the donors called V segments functional above 56.7% productive rearrangements and segregating when the between-donor standard deviation exceeded 5%. A statistical classification framework was developed to diagnose cytomegalovirus status using the catalog of TCR beta chain sequences. In a later analysis, V and J genes were assigned by comparing TCR nucleotide sequences against IMGT/GENE-DB human TR gene sequences. A later analysis assigned CDR3 sequences and most-parsimonious VDJ recombination scenarios with the TCRdist pipeline. In a later analysis, each TCR beta chain was defined by its CDR3 amino acid sequence together with its V-gene family, and reads lacking a unique V-gene family were excluded. A later analysis removed 592 highly shared, low-generation-probability nucleotide sequences to deal with suspected cross-contamination and a sequencing artifact. In a later analysis, a clonal expansion index was calculated for each public chain from normalized within-repertoire ranks of inferred template counts. In a later analysis, generation probabilities were computed with a VDJ recombination model fitted to out-of-frame rearrangements, and the resulting probabilities were checked against IGoR. Hypergeometric tests were used in a later analysis to score TCR-TCR, TCR-HLA and TCR-CMV co-occurrence, with a repertoire-size bias correction applied to the TCR pairs. False discovery rates were estimated in a later analysis by permuting HLA or CMV assignments 20 times. In a later analysis, co-occurring TCRs were grouped with DBSCAN, and TCRdist sequence similarity was added when clustering was performed within HLA-allele-positive subsets. Repertoires with fewer than 30,000 or more than 120,000 public chains were left out of co-occurrence clustering, as were five repertoires with anomalous nucleotide sharing. The immuneACCESS repertoire file appears here via TCRdb, limited to in-frame rearrangements. These files lack a portion of the clones; in checked studies, under half of the deficit traces to unresolved V genes, and the cause of the others is not known. The V and J calls and the clone size are those of that table, but D and trimming were determined from the DNA. Within this sample are about 100,000 clones, with around 76% of them counted one time only. The biggest ten clones account for roughly 7% of the sample.

The TCR comes from a man in his forties in good health and CMV-seropositive. The chain is encoded by TRBV5-6 joined to TRBJ2-5, with 9 bases aligning to TRBD2. The sequenced sample was PBMCs. This receptor has the CDR3 CASSTPSGVETQYF. In nucleotide form, the sequence is TGTGCCAGCAGTACCCCTAGCGGGGTAGAGACCCAGTACTTC. With all but the CDR3 taken from the reference TRBV5-6 and TRBJ2-5 genes, the full variable domain is: DAGVTQSPTHLIKTRGQQVTLRCSPKSGHDTVSWYQQALGQGPQFIFQYYEEEERQRGNFPDRFSGHQFPNYSSELNVNALLLGDSALYLCASSTPSGVETQYFGPGTRLLVL.